Below, one TCR beta chain is given with its context. The antigen is unknown. The sample is drawn from a study of OX40 agonist ivuxolimab in advanced cancers. Study overall: Patients undergoing dose escalation presented with hepatocellular carcinoma, melanoma, renal cell or head and neck cancer. Whole-study findings and limits: Doses of 0.1 to 3.0 mg/kg were accompanied by clonal expansion of CD4+ and CD8+ blood T cells by week 6. CD4+ T cells averaged fewer expanded clones than CD8+ T cells.

Germline V lookup: CDR1 SGHNT, CDR2 YYREEE (reference sequence). The CDR3 sequence is 15 residues long. Trimming removed 0 bases at V and 4 bases at J, with 14 bases between. Only in-frame clones appear in the TCRdb table, and some are missing; sequencing was by immunoSEQ multiplex PCR. The sample consists of 69,000 or so clones, 80% to 90% of them appearing once. This sample comprised CD4+ or CD8+ T cells sorted from blood, obtained in a trial of the OX40 agonist ivuxolimab. J is TRBJ2-7 and V is TRBV5-4; D gene unclear. This receptor was taken from an adult with an advanced solid tumor such as melanoma, head and neck, liver or kidney cancer. The CDR3 DNA is TGTGCCAGCAGCTTGGGGCCGACCCTCGGATACGAGCAGTACTTC. Amino acids: CASSLGPTLGYEQYF.